These T cell receptor beta chains were read from a single sample in a study of identical twins. TCRdb processed the 5' RACE reads anew with MiXCR; each CDR3 protein has one entry. This sample has 100,000 or so distinct CDR3 sequences, with 5.9% found just once. Sequencing was done on a sample of memory T cells sorted from blood. The receptor source for this set is a woman between 50 and 59 years old in good health. Both conserved end residues are part of each CDR3. Each record gives: J gene, clone size, D gene, V gene, CDR3 protein, CDR3 DNA. The D gene is left open where the match is weak. The size field is filled for only some rows; it gives once, few, many or a size class.

j_call: TRBJ1-1
clone_size: few
d_call: NA
v_call: TRBV27
cdr3_aa: CASGWGWDTEAFF
cdr3_nt: TGTGCCAGCGGCTGGGGTTGGGACACTGAAGCTTTCTTT

j_call: TRBJ1-5
clone_size: many
d_call: NA
v_call: TRBV7-9
cdr3_aa: CASSEDTYQPQHF
cdr3_nt: TGTGCCAGCAGCGAGGACACCTATCAGCCCCAGCATTTT

j_call: TRBJ2-5
clone_size: many
d_call: TRBD2
v_call: TRBV5-1
cdr3_aa: CASSEGTAREAIQYF
cdr3_nt: TGCGCCAGCAGCGAAGGGACTGCCCGGGAGGCCATCCAGTACTTC

j_call: TRBJ1-1
clone_size: many
d_call: NA
v_call: TRBV18
cdr3_aa: CASSDEGFTEAFF
cdr3_nt: TGTGCCAGCTCGGACGAGGGTTTCACTGAAGCTTTCTTT

j_call: TRBJ1-5
clone_size: many
d_call: NA
v_call: TRBV20-1
cdr3_aa: CSAWGRGVTQPQHF
cdr3_nt: TGCAGTGCTTGGGGGCGCGGAGTGACTCAGCCCCAGCATTTT

j_call: TRBJ2-3
clone_size: many
d_call: NA
v_call: TRBV7-6
cdr3_aa: CASSLAQLKTDTQYF
cdr3_nt: TGTGCCAGCAGCTTAGCCCAACTAAAAACAGATACGCAGTATTTT

j_call: TRBJ2-5
clone_size: many
d_call: TRBD1
v_call: TRBV11-1
cdr3_aa: CASSPGDRSPIEETQYF
cdr3_nt: TGTGCCAGCAGCCCTGGGGACAGGAGCCCAATCGAAGAGACCCAGTACTTC

j_call: TRBJ2-3
clone_size: many
d_call: TRBD2
v_call: TRBV12-5
cdr3_aa: CASGLILAGVADTQYF
cdr3_nt: TGTGCTAGTGGTTTGATACTAGCGGGAGTTGCAGATACGCAGTATTTT

j_call: TRBJ1-1
clone_size: many
d_call: TRBD1
v_call: TRBV12-3/TRBV12-4
cdr3_aa: CASRRTGSITEAFF
cdr3_nt: TGTGCCAGCAGGCGGACAGGGAGTATCACTGAAGCTTTCTTT

j_call: TRBJ1-1
clone_size: many
d_call: NA
v_call: TRBV19
cdr3_aa: CASSLKMNTEAFF
cdr3_nt: TGTGCCAGTAGTCTTAAGATGAACACTGAAGCTTTCTTT

j_call: TRBJ2-1
clone_size: NA
d_call: TRBD2
v_call: TRBV11-2
cdr3_aa: CASSLVGGRAYNEQFF
cdr3_nt: TGTGCCAGCAGCTTAGTAGGTGGGAGGGCCTACAATGAGCAGTTCTTC

j_call: TRBJ2-5
clone_size: many
d_call: NA
v_call: TRBV10-3
cdr3_aa: CAISKAGETQYF
cdr3_nt: TGTGCCATCAGTAAAGCGGGTGAGACCCAGTACTTC

j_call: TRBJ2-1
clone_size: large
d_call: TRBD2
v_call: TRBV5-1
cdr3_aa: CASSSGLGPYNEQFF
cdr3_nt: TGCGCCAGCAGCTCGGGACTAGGACCCTACAATGAGCAGTTCTTC

j_call: TRBJ2-1
clone_size: many
d_call: NA
v_call: TRBV5-5
cdr3_aa: CASRLLGVHNEQFF
cdr3_nt: TGTGCCAGCCGTCTGCTAGGGGTCCACAATGAGCAGTTCTTC

j_call: TRBJ2-6
clone_size: many
d_call: NA
v_call: TRBV29-1
cdr3_aa: CSASFGANVLTF
cdr3_nt: TGCAGCGCTAGCTTTGGGGCCAACGTCCTGACTTTC

j_call: TRBJ2-3
clone_size: many
d_call: TRBD2
v_call: TRBV24-1
cdr3_aa: CATSDPSGSWTDTQYF
cdr3_nt: TGTGCCACCAGTGATCCTAGCGGGAGTTGGACAGATACGCAGTATTTT

j_call: TRBJ2-3
clone_size: many
d_call: TRBD2
v_call: TRBV4-1
cdr3_aa: CASSHEGIGLAVPDTQYF
cdr3_nt: TGCGCCAGCAGCCACGAGGGGATAGGACTAGCGGTCCCGGATACGCAGTATTTT

j_call: TRBJ2-4
clone_size: many
d_call: NA
v_call: TRBV12-5
cdr3_aa: CASGSPASQLAKNIQYF
cdr3_nt: TGTGCTAGTGGTTCCCCCGCTAGCCAGTTAGCCAAAAACATTCAGTACTTC

j_call: TRBJ1-4
clone_size: many
d_call: TRBD1
v_call: TRBV15
cdr3_aa: CATSRDLQGAKEKLFF
cdr3_nt: TGTGCCACCAGCAGAGACTTACAGGGGGCGAAGGAAAAACTGTTTTTT

j_call: TRBJ1-2
clone_size: many
d_call: NA
v_call: TRBV20-1
cdr3_aa: CSAVQRFYGYTF
cdr3_nt: TGCAGTGCTGTGCAGCGATTCTATGGCTACACCTTC

j_call: TRBJ2-3
clone_size: few
d_call: NA
v_call: TRBV7-2
cdr3_aa: CASSFGGAATDTQYF
cdr3_nt: TGTGCCAGCAGCTTCGGGGGAGCGGCCACAGATACGCAGTATTTT

j_call: TRBJ1-5
clone_size: few
d_call: NA
v_call: TRBV6-1
cdr3_aa: CASSERVGRGGQPQHF
cdr3_nt: TGTGCCAGCAGTGAAAGGGTGGGCAGGGGTGGTCAGCCCCAGCATTTT

j_call: TRBJ2-3
clone_size: many
d_call: TRBD2
v_call: TRBV12-3/TRBV12-4
cdr3_aa: CASRAGASGRKTDTQYF
cdr3_nt: TGTGCCAGCAGGGCTGGGGCTAGCGGGAGGAAGACAGATACGCAGTATTTT

j_call: TRBJ2-1
clone_size: NA
d_call: NA
v_call: TRBV7-2
cdr3_aa: CASSLAQASDEQFF
cdr3_nt: TGTGCCAGCAGCTTAGCGCAGGCGTCCGATGAGCAGTTCTTC

j_call: TRBJ2-7
clone_size: many
d_call: NA
v_call: TRBV5-1
cdr3_aa: CASSLDVSGDYEQYF
cdr3_nt: TGCGCCAGCAGCTTGGACGTCTCCGGGGACTACGAGCAGTACTTC

j_call: TRBJ2-1
clone_size: many
d_call: NA
v_call: TRBV12-3/TRBV12-4
cdr3_aa: CASSRRDNEQFF
cdr3_nt: TGTGCCAGCAGTAGACGGGACAATGAGCAGTTCTTC

j_call: TRBJ2-3
clone_size: many
d_call: NA
v_call: TRBV27
cdr3_aa: CASSLGLHTDTQYF
cdr3_nt: TGTGCCAGCAGTCTCGGGCTACACACAGATACGCAGTATTTT

j_call: TRBJ2-1
clone_size: few
d_call: TRBD2
v_call: TRBV5-1
cdr3_aa: CASLKRASGESYNEQFF
cdr3_nt: TGCGCCAGCCTAAAGCGGGCTAGCGGGGAATCCTACAATGAGCAGTTCTTC

j_call: TRBJ2-3
clone_size: many
d_call: NA
v_call: TRBV10-2
cdr3_aa: CASSESRISTQYF
cdr3_nt: TGCGCCAGCAGTGAGTCAAGGATTAGTACGCAGTATTTT

j_call: TRBJ2-3
clone_size: few
d_call: NA
v_call: TRBV11-2
cdr3_aa: CASSSSTSTDTQYF
cdr3_nt: TGTGCCAGCAGCTCCTCGACTAGCACAGATACGCAGTATTTT